This T cell receptor beta chain was profiled in a study of blood T cells in healthy people across ages. With 4 bases clipped from V and 2 bases from J, the junction kept 8 bases outside the gene matches. The CDR3 extends over 18 amino acids. CDR1 and CDR2 (germline): SEHNR, FQNEAQ (reference sequence). The donors, healthy Caucasians from Russia, were aged about 6 to 90. A sample-barcoded 5' primer and a J-beta primer mix were used in a second PCR of roughly 7 to 12 cycles. TCRdb redid the calling of the 5' RACE reads with MiXCR, one entry per CDR3 protein. The repertoire holds 1.5 million to 2 million distinct CDR3 sequences, with around 42% as singletons.

The TCR comes from a human donor in good health. Input material: blood. The gene calls are TRBV7-9 and TRBJ2-3, with 14 positions matching TRBD2. As DNA, the CDR3 is TGTGCCAGCAGCTCGGGGACTAGCGGGGGACGATTCACAGATACGCAGTATTTT. It specifies CASSSGTSGGRFTDTQYF.